The 22 T cell receptor beta chains listed next were all sequenced from one sample in a study of hypomethylating agent response in myelodysplastic syndrome. Sequencing was performed with immunoSEQ multiplex PCR; in TCRdb, only in-frame clones are kept and a portion is missing. The sample carries 10,000 to 11,000 clones, 83% recorded once. Sequencing used bone marrow, obtained before or after starting hypomethylating agent treatment for myelodysplastic syndrome (not recorded which). Receptors were obtained from a human donor with myelodysplastic syndrome.

V and J are TRBV27 and TRBJ1-1; maybe TRBD1 (6 bases). V was clipped by 2 bases and J by 4 bases, with 11 bases between them. From germline, CDR1 is MNHEY and CDR2 SMNVEV (reference sequence). The CDR3 has 14 residues. CDR3 DNA sequence: TGTGCCAGCAGTTTAGCGGACAGCCCCACTGAAGCTTTCTTT. It specifies CASSLADSPTEAFF.

The chain combines TRBV19 with TRBJ1-1, with D unclear. The CDR3 covers 16 residues. CDR1 is LNHDA and CDR2 is SQIVND in the germline V gene (reference sequence). Trimming shortened V by 0 bases and J by 3 bases, and 14 bases separated the two germline ends. CDR3 residues: CASSIDWSRTDTEAFF. DNA for the CDR3: TGTGCCAGTAGTATAGATTGGTCTAGGACTGACACTGAAGCTTTCTTT. The entire variable domain, with the rest obtained from reference TRBV19 and TRBJ1-1, is as follows: DGGITQSPKYLFRKEGQNVTLSCEQNLNHDAMYWYRQDPGQGLRLIYYSQIVNDFQKGDIAEGYSVSREKKESFPLTVTSAQKNPTAFYLCASSIDWSRTDTEAFFGQGTRLTVV.

This clone has a single count. V and J are TRBV5-4 and TRBJ2-2; 9 positions agree with TRBD2. V trimming: 4 bases; J trimming: 0 bases; junction bases outside the gene matches: 13. The CDR3 spans 19 residues. Germline CDR1 is SGHNT and CDR2 is YYREEE (reference sequence). CDR3 DNA: TGTGCCAGCAGCCCGGGGGGTAGCGGGGGATTCGCGAACACCGGGGAGCTGTTTTTT. Encoded protein: CASSPGGSGGFANTGELFF.

V usage is TRBV4-2 and J usage is TRBJ1-1; TRBD1 matches at 7 bases. CDR1 and CDR2 from the germline V gene are LGHNA and YNFKEQ. CDR3 length equals 17 residues. V lost 3 bases and J lost 3; bases outside the gene matches: 13. The CDR3 region has the DNA TGTGCCAGCAGCCACCCCTGGAGGGGGCGGATCGACACTGAAGCTTTCTTT. It yields the protein CASSHPWRGRIDTEAFF.

The chain links TRBV19 to TRBJ2-1, with 12 nucleotides matching TRBD2. The V gene end was trimmed by 7 bases and the J gene end by 6 bases; junction bases not matched to a gene: 10. Germline V CDR1 and CDR2: LNHDA, SQIVND (reference sequence). The CDR3 runs to 16 residues. The DNA of the CDR3 is TGTGCCAGTAACCCGGGGCTAGCGGGGGGGCGCAATGAGCAGTTCTTC. This encodes CASNPGLAGGRNEQFF. Looking up the rest from reference TRBV19 and TRBJ2-1 gives the full variable domain: DGGITQSPKYLFRKEGQNVTLSCEQNLNHDAMYWYRQDPGQGLRLIYYSQIVNDFQKGDIAEGYSVSREKKESFPLTVTSAQKNPTAFYLCASNPGLAGGRNEQFFGPGTRLTVL.

This rearrangement joins TRBV5-1 to TRBJ2-1; 9 bases match TRBD2. V dropped 2 bases and J dropped 8; count of bases not matched to a gene: 8. Germline CDR1 reads SGHRS; CDR2 reads YFSETQ. The CDR3 runs 15 residues. CDR3 DNA sequence: TGCGCCAGCAGCTTTGGGACTAGCATTCACGATGAGCAGTTCTTC. It specifies CASSFGTSIHDEQFF.

DNA of the CDR3: TGTGCCAGCAGCAAAGTAAAGGGACAGGGGCTAGGAACAGAGACCCAGTACTTC. Translating gives CASSKVKGQGLGTETQYF. The gene calls are TRBV21-1 and TRBJ2-5; the listed D gene, TRBD1, was not tested against the DNA. TRBV21-1 is a pseudogene. This CDR3 has 18 amino acids.

The V and J genes are TRBV11-3 and TRBJ2-1; 7 nucleotides line up with TRBD1. Germline V gene sequence: CDR1 SGHNT, CDR2 YENEEA. This CDR3 is built from 15 residues. V shed 5 bases and J 4 bases; nucleotides not matched to a gene: 8. The CDR3 reads CASSDPDRAYNEQFF. The CDR3 DNA is TGTGCCAGCAGCGATCCAGACAGGGCTTACAATGAGCAGTTCTTC.

The V and J genes are TRBV30 and TRBJ1-4, with D unresolved. Germline CDR1 GTSNPN, CDR2 SVGIG (reference sequence). The V end lost 5 bases, the J end lost 8 bases, and 12 bases lay between the germline ends. This CDR3 has 12 residues. In nucleotides, the CDR3 is TGTGCCTGGTCTGAAGGGAAGGAAAAACTGTTTTTT. Translated: CAWSEGKEKLFF.

This rearrangement joins TRBV10-2 to TRBJ2-3; tentative D call: TRBD2 (5 bases). V lost 7 bases, J lost 3 bases, and 11 bases lay in between. From germline, CDR1 is WSHSY and CDR2 SAAADI. The CDR3 totals 13 residues. The CDR3: CASTDERTDTQYF. For the CDR3, the DNA is TGCGCCAGCACCGACGAGCGGACAGATACGCAGTATTTT.

This clone has only one observation. The J gene is TRBJ2-2, the V gene TRBV7-3, with 9 bases fitting TRBD2. The CDR3 spans 16 residues. After removal of 5 bases from V and 2 bases from J, the junction contained 6 bases not matched to a gene. Looked up from germline, CDR1 is SGHTA and CDR2 is FQGTGA. This chain's CDR3 is CASSVSGRPNTGELFF. CDR3 nucleotides: TGTGCCAGCAGCGTAAGCGGGAGGCCAAACACCGGGGAGCTGTTTTTT.

The rearrangement links TRBV9 to TRBJ1-2; 7 nucleotides align to TRBD1. The trim removed 0 bases at V and 0 bases at J, leaving 2 bases unmatched. This CDR3 contains 15 residues. The germline CDR1 and CDR2 sequences are SGDLS and YYNGEE. The CDR3 DNA follows: TGTGCCAGCAGCGTAGGACAGGGCCCTAACTATGGCTACACCTTC. Translated: CASSVGQGPNYGYTF.

The rearrangement links TRBV30 to TRBJ2-3; D may be TRBD1 (5 bases). The germline V gene encodes CDR1 GTSNPN and CDR2 SVGIG (reference sequence). The CDR3 is 14 residues long. V was cut by 6 bases and J by 4 bases, with 17 bases left in between. The CDR3 nucleotides are TGTGCCTGTTCCTTCGATAGGGGCTCAGATACGCAGTATTTT. This codes for CACSFDRGSDTQYF.

DNA of the CDR3: TGTGCCAGCAGCTTAACGGTAGGGTCCTACAATGAGCAGTTCTTC. Translated, it gives CASSLTVGSYNEQFF. The V call is TRBV7-8, the J call TRBJ2-1; no reliable D call. This CDR3 spans 15 amino acids. CDR1 is SGHVS and CDR2 is FQNEAQ in the germline V gene. Trimming cost V 2 bases and J 1 base, with 9 bases left between them.

Written as DNA, the CDR3 is TGTGCCAGCAGTAGTTCCCGAGCGGGGGGGCGGGGAGAGCAGTACTTC. As protein: CASSSSRAGGRGEQYF. This chain connects TRBV2 to TRBJ2-7; 10 nucleotides agree with TRBD2. CDR1 and CDR2 from the germline V gene are SNHLY and FYNNEI. V gave up 5 bases and J gave up 7 bases; unmatched junction bases: 14. The CDR3 consists of 16 residues.

This clone has just a few counts. The V call is TRBV23-1, the J call TRBJ1-5; D is undetermined. TRBV23-1 is designated an ORF whose function remains uncertain. CDR3 length: 14 residues. The V gene lost 4 bases and the J gene lost 3 bases, with 10 bases spanning the gap. CDR3 coding DNA: TGCGCCAGCAGTCCTATCGGGTTCAATCAGCCCCAGCATTTT. This sequence encodes CASSPIGFNQPQHF.

This clone was seen only once. This rearrangement joins TRBV6-1 to TRBJ2-5; 9 bases agree with TRBD1. The V and J ends lost 3 bases and 5 bases, in that order; junction bases with no gene match: 4. CDR1 and CDR2 (germline): MNHNS, SASEGT. The CDR3 loop spans 14 amino acids. The CDR3 reads CASSDLTGGETQYF. The CDR3 bases are TGTGCCAGCAGTGATCTGACAGGGGGGGAGACCCAGTACTTC.

CDR3: CASSLKGETQYF. The CDR3 nucleotides are TGTGCCAGCAGCTTGAAGGGAGAGACCCAGTACTTC. The rearrangement links TRBV5-4 to TRBJ2-5; D unclear. This CDR3 contains 12 residues. Germline values: CDR1 SGHNT, CDR2 YYREEE (reference sequence). The V end lost 1 base, the J end lost 4 bases, and 5 bases lay between the germline ends.

This chain connects TRBV2 to TRBJ2-7; D remains ambiguous. CDR3 size: 11 residues. V was cut by 1 base and J by 6 bases, with 4 bases left in between. CDR1 SNHLY and CDR2 FYNNEI come from the germline V gene. The CDR3 DNA follows: TGTGCCAGCAGTGAAGGCGGCGAGCAGTACTTC. Translating it yields CASSEGGEQYF.

The rearrangement links TRBV18 to TRBJ1-3; 12 bases line up with TRBD1. V trimming: 4 bases; J trimming: 3 bases; junction bases outside the gene matches: 13. Germline CDR1 and CDR2: KGHSH and LQKENI. This CDR3 comprises 19 residues. Here the CDR3 reads CASSLRPGTGGEDGNTIYF. In nucleotides, the CDR3 is TGTGCCAGCTCACTTCGTCCCGGGACAGGGGGCGAGGATGGAAACACCATATATTTT.

The CDR3 here is CASSFQGSYEQYF. The CDR3 bases are TGTGCCAGCAGTTTCCAAGGGTCCTACGAGCAGTACTTC. The chain has TRBV28 and TRBJ2-7; D gene uncertain. V was cut by 3 bases and J by 1 base, with 7 bases left in between. Germline-derived CDR1 and CDR2 are MDHEN and SYDVKM. This CDR3 has 13 residues.

This chain joins TRBV5-8 and TRBJ1-1; 11 positions match TRBD1. Germline V CDR1 and CDR2: SGHTS, YDEGEE. The V and J ends lost 4 bases and 3 bases, in that order; junction bases with no gene match: 5. This CDR3 region has 15 residues. The CDR3 DNA is TGTGCCAGCAGCGCCCGGGACAGGGGGGACACTGAAGCTTTCTTT. The encoded protein is CASSARDRGDTEAFF.